Listed here is a single T cell receptor beta chain. These data are taken from a study of blood T cell repertoires in COVID-19. The overall study: Whether acute or convalescent, the COVID-19 samples came from the United States, Italy and Spain. In each case, the material was cDNA or gDNA derived from T cells, B-cell-depleted T cells, or PBMCs.

Study processing details: Estimated nucleated cell counts came from reference gene primer amplification. Libraries were prepared by immunoSEQ multiplex PCR; TCRdb keeps only in-frame clonotypes and omits some of them. V, J and clone size derive from that table, while D and trimming were established from the DNA sequence. The profile covers some 140,000 clones, with about 76% appearing a single time and almost 8.5% taken by the ten largest. CDR1 and CDR2 from the germline V gene are SGHVS and FQNEAQ. This CDR3 region has 17 residues. J was trimmed by 6 bases and V by 4 bases; bases with no gene match: 9.

The source material was peripheral blood. The receptor was isolated from an older woman with active or convalescent COVID-19. The chain employs TRBV7-8 and TRBJ2-5; 15 nucleotides match TRBD2. The CDR3 DNA is TGTGCCAGCAGCTCCCCCTCAGGACTAGCGGGGGGGAAGACCCAGTACTTC. Amino acid sequence: CASSSPSGLAGGKTQYF.